This TCR beta chain originates from a study of patients and donors after allogeneic stem cell transplantation. This CDR3 has 15 amino acids. The V gene's germline CDR1 is ENHRY and CDR2 SYGVKD. V trimming: 2 bases; J trimming: 2 bases; junction bases outside the gene matches: 6. One entry per CDR3 protein results from TCRdb running MiXCR on the RT-PCR reads. The sample lists fewer than 75,000 distinct CDR3 sequences; about 30% were seen once. This TCR was sampled from a human donor who was either an allogeneic HSCT recipient or a stem cell or donor lymphocyte infusion donor (not recorded which). It is not recorded whose cells these are; they may come from a transplant donor. V and J are TRBV10-3 and TRBJ2-7; TRBD1 matches 7 bases. The sample comprised blood, either unsorted or a sorted T cell fraction (not recorded which). The CDR3 protein is CAISEMGQSTYEQYF. The DNA of the CDR3 is TGTGCCATCAGTGAGATGGGACAGTCGACCTACGAGCAGTACTTC.